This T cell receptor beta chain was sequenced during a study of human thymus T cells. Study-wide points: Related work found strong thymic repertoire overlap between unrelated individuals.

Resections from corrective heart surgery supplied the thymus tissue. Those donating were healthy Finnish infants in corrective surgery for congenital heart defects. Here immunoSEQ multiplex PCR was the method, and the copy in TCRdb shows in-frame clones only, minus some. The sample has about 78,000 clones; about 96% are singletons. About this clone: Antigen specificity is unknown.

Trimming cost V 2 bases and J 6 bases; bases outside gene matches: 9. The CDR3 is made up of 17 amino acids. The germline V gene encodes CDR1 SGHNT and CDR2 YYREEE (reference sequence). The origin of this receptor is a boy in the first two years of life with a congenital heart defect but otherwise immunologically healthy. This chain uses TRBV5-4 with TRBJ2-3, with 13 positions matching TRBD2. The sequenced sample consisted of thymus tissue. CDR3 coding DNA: TGTGCCAGCAGCTTCAGCGGGACTAGCGGGAAAGGGGATACGCAGTATTTT. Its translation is CASSFSGTSGKGDTQYF.